This T cell receptor (beta chain) was obtained from a study of blood T cell repertoires in COVID-19. On the study more broadly: Some COVID-19 samples were acute and others convalescent; all came from the United States, Italy and Spain. Nucleic acid was either cDNA or gDNA, and it came from T cells, B-cell-depleted T cells, or PBMCs.

Produced via immunoSEQ multiplex PCR; TCRdb's table is partial and in-frame only. This table has around 72,000 clones, roughly 80% appearing once. This sequence was found in a woman of 80 years or more with acute or convalescent COVID-19. The specimen sequenced was peripheral blood.

The DNA of the CDR3 is TGTGCCAGCAGCCAAGATATTGGGAGGAATGAGCAGTTCTTC. Its translation is CASSQDIGRNEQFF. The chain carries TRBV14 and TRBJ2-1; D perhaps matches TRBD2 (6 bases). The V end was cut by 0 bases, the J end by 7 bases, with 10 bases between. Germline V lookup: CDR1 SGHDN, CDR2 FVKESK. There are 14 residues in the CDR3.